This T cell receptor beta chain comes out of a study of T-cell memory formation after mild COVID-19. Across the study: Each donor largely had its own TCR clusters.

TCRdb recomputed calls from the 5' RACE reads with MiXCR, one row per CDR3 protein. The top ten hold roughly 8.9% of the sample, which has a few hundred thousand distinct CDR3 sequences, roughly a quarter seen once. The CDR3 sequence is 13 residues long. Trimming pared 6 bases from V and 4 bases from J, leaving 12 bases between. The germline CDR1 and CDR2 sequences are ENHRY and SYGVKD. Sequencing used PBMCs or a T cell subset sorted from them (not recorded which). The source is an adult woman who had mild COVID-19 (a few samples of this study predate the infection). Cell type and time point are not known. The chain employs TRBV10-3 and TRBJ1-1, with D possibly being TRBD1 (6 bases). Here the CDR3 DNA reads TGTGCCATCAGGATCACAGGGCTCACTGAAGCTTTCTTT. Translating it yields CAIRITGLTEAFF.